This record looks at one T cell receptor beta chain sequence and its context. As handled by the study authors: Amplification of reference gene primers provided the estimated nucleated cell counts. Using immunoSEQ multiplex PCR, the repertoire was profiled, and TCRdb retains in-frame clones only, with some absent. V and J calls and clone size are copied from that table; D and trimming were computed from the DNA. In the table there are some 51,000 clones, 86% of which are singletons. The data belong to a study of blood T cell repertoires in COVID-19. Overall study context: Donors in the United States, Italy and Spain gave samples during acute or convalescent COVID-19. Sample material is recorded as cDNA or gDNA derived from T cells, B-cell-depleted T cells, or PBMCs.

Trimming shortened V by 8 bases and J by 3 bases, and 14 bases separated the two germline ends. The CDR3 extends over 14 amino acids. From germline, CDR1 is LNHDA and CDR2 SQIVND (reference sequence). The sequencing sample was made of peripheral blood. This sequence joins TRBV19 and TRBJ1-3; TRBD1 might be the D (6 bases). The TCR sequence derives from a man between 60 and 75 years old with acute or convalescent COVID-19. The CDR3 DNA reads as TGTGCCAGTTCCTCAGCAGGGGTTGGAAACACCATATATTTT. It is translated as CASSSAGVGNTIYF.